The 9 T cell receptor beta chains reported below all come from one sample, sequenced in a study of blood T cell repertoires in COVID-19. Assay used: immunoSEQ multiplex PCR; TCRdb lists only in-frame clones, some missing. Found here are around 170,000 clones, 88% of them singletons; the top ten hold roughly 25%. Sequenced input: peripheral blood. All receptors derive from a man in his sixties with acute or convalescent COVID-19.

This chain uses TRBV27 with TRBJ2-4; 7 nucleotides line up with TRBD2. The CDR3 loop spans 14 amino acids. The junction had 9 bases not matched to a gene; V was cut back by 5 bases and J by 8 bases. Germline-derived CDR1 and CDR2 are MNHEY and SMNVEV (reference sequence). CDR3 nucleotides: TGTGCCAGCAGTCCCCGCGGGGGAGTTTACATTCAGTACTTC. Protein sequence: CASSPRGGVYIQYF.

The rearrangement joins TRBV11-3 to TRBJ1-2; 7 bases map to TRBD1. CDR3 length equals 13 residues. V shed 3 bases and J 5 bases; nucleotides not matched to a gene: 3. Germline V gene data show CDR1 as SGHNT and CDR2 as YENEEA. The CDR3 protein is CASSFTGEYGYTF. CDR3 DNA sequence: TGTGCCAGCAGCTTTACAGGGGAATATGGCTACACCTTC. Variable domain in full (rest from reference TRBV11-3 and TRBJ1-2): EAGVVQSPRYKIIEKKQPVAFWCNPISGHNTLYWYLQNLGQGPELLIRYENEEAVDDSQLPKDRFSAERLKGVDSTLKIQPAELGDSAVYLCASSFTGEYGYTFGSGTRLTVV.

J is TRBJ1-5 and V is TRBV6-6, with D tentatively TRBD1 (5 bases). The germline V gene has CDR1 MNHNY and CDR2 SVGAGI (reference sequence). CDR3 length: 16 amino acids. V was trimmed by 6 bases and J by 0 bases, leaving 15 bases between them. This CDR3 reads CASSSGQTYSNQPQHF. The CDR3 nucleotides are TGTGCCAGCAGCTCAGGACAAACTTATAGCAATCAGCCCCAGCATTTT.

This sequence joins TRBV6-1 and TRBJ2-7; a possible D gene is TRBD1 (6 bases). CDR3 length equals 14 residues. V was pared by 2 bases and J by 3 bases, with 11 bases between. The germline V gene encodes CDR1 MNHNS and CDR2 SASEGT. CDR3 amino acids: CASSETTGFYEQYV. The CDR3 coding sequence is TGTGCCAGCAGTGAAACCACAGGGTTCTACGAGCAGTACGTC.

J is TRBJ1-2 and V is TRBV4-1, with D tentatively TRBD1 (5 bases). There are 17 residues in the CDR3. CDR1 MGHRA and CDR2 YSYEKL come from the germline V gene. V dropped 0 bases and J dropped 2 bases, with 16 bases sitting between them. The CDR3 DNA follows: TGCGCCAGCAGCCAAGAGGATCGGGGGGGTTTCAACTATGGCTACACCTTC. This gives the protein CASSQEDRGGFNYGYTF.

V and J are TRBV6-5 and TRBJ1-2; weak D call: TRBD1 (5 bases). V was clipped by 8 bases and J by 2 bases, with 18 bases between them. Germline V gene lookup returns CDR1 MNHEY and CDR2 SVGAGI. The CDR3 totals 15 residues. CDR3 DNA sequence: TGTGCCAGCTCATACAAACGGGGGATAAACTATGGCTACACCTTC. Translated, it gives CASSYKRGINYGYTF.

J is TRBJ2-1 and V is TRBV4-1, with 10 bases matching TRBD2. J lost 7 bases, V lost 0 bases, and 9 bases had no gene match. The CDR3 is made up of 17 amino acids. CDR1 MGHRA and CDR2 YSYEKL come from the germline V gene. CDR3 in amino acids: CASSQDINSGRFNEQFF. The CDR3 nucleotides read TGCGCCAGCAGCCAAGATATTAATAGCGGGAGGTTTAATGAGCAGTTCTTC.

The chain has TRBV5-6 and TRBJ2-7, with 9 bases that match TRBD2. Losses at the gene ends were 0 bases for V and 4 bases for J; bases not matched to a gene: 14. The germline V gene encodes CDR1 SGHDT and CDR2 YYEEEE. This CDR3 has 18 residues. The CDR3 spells CASSLAGVGLAGKYEQYF. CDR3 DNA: TGTGCCAGCAGCTTGGCTGGGGTGGGGCTAGCGGGAAAGTACGAGCAGTACTTC.

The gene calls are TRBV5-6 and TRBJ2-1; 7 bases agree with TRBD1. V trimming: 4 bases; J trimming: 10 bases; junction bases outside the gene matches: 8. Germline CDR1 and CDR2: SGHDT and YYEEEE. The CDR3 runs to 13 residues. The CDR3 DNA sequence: TGTGCCAGCAGCCGAGACAGGGTCTGGGAGCAGTTCTTC. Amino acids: CASSRDRVWEQFF.